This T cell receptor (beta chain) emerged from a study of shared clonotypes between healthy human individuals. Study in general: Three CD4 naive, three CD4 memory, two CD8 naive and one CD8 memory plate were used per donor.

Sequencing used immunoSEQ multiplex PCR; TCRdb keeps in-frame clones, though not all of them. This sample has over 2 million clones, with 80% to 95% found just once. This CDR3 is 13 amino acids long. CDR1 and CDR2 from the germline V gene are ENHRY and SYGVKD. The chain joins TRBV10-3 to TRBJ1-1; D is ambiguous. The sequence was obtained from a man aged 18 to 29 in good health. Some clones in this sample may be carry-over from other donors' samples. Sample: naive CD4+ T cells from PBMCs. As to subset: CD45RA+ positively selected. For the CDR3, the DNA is TGTGCTGTCACCCCGACGGTGAACACTGAAGCTTTCTTT. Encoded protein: CAVTPTVNTEAFF.